This T cell receptor (beta chain) was retrieved from a study of T cells in Graves' hyperthyroidism and ophthalmopathy. Study results and caveats: Most clonotypes expanded in thyroid above 0.001 were likewise present in blood. Progression to ophthalmopathy was predicted a median of approximately 6.4 months early.

As regards this clonotype: Its specificity is not known. Possible read error: a much larger clone is one base away.

This CDR3 spans 14 amino acids. V was clipped by 5 bases and J by 3 bases, with 13 bases between them. The TCR beta CDR3 regions underwent amplification using RNA transcripts as the source. The TCR CDR3 was amplified in a first-round RT-PCR using the HTBI primer set. TCRdb processed the multiplex PCR reads anew with MiXCR; each CDR3 protein has one entry. The sample shows fewer than 750,000 distinct CDR3 sequences, 40% to 55% of them seen only once. For Graves' hyperthyroidism to be stable, ophthalmopathy could not progress within 18 months. The chain joins TRBV12-3 or TRBV12-4 to TRBJ2-5; maybe TRBD1 (6 bases). Specimen: peripheral blood or thyroid tissue (not recorded which). The clonotype was recovered from a woman between 18 and 29 years old with Graves' hyperthyroidism. The CDR3 protein is CASSPWTAKETQYF. CDR3 nucleotides: TGTGCCAGCAGTCCCTGGACAGCTAAAGAGACCCAGTACTTC.